This T cell receptor (beta chain) appears in the sequencing data of a study of blood T cell repertoires in COVID-19 (dated by TCRdb to the early 2020s). Background for the entire study: Samples covering the acute and convalescent phases of COVID-19 were provided by collaborators in the United States, Italy and Spain. The dataset comprised deeply sampled blood TCRbeta repertoires from subjects exposed to, actively infected with, or recovered from COVID-19. Samples were obtained from the ongoing ImmuneRACE study (first 160 participants) and from about 1,300 subjects provided by 6 global collaborators. Sample metadata almost always included a de-identified subject ID, COVID-19 status, age in years and sex. Where HLA class I and class II types were available, the types were taken from metadata supplied by the sample provider, not from assay-based typing. A freely available public database, intended as a resource for researchers studying the immune response to SARS-CoV-2, is where the repertoires were released. The material from the prospective study consisted of cDNA or gDNA derived from T cells, B-cell-depleted T cells, or PBMCs.

The collaborating institutions used their own protocols to collect whole blood in K2EDTA tubes. Collaborator samples were shipped for TCRbeta analysis as frozen whole blood, isolated PBMCs, or DNA extracted from either sample type. The study at large found these results: The amount of clinical and demographic metadata varied by source and participant and was provided uncurated.

CDR1 SEHNR and CDR2 FQNEAQ are derived from the germline V gene (reference sequence). V and J are trimmed by 5 bases and 8 bases, and the gene matches miss 9 bases of the junction. The CDR3 runs 15 amino acids, cysteine and phenylalanine included. The entry retains the CDR3 DNA only, 45 bases that are in frame from base 1. The immunoSEQ Assay, a bias-controlled multiplex PCR, was used to amplify TCRbeta CDR3 regions from genomic DNA. On the study's bioinformatics: The number of nucleated cells in each sample was estimated from the amplification of reference gene primers within the assay. To quantify the absolute abundance of each unique TCRbeta CDR3 rearrangement, sequence reads were collapsed and filtered. For each sample, productive Simpson clonality was calculated as the square root of Simpson's diversity index across productive rearrangements. As stored in TCRdb, this immuneACCESS dataset retains in-frame rearrangements with V and J assigned. A fraction of the clones does not appear; measured against another copy, unresolved V genes explain less than half of the discrepancy, and the remainder lacks a known reason. V and J calls and clone size are copied from that table; D and trimming were computed from the DNA. The sample table records roughly 120,000 clones; more than 70% of these occur just once. The ten largest clones add up to 7.9% of the sample.

Remarks on this clone: The antigen it recognizes is unknown. No base quality information exists; no much larger clone differs at one position.

The chain employs TRBV7-9 and TRBJ2-1; 10 bases in between match TRBD2. The material sequenced was peripheral blood. This clonotype was sampled from a human donor in a cohort sampled during active COVID-19. The sequenced DNA is TGTGCCAGCAGCCATCTAGCGGGAGTACTGGATGAGCAGTTCTTC. Protein translation: CASSHLAGVLDEQFF.